Shown below are 10 T cell receptor beta chains from a single sample sequenced in a study of blood T cell repertoires in COVID-19. Profiled with immunoSEQ multiplex PCR; TCRdb holds only in-frame clones, not every one. The profile shows approximately 50,000 clones, 75% to 90% of them singletons. The material sequenced was peripheral blood. The origin of the receptors is a human donor in a cohort sampled during active COVID-19.

This chain uses TRBV11-2 with TRBJ1-1, with 7 bases lining up with TRBD1. J gave up 1 base and V 5 bases, and 4 bases lay outside the gene matches. Germline CDR1 is SGHAT and CDR2 is FQNNGV. The CDR3 has 14 residues. The chain's CDR3 is CASSPRQGNTEAFF. The CDR3 nucleotides are TGTGCCAGCAGCCCCCGACAGGGGAACACTGAAGCTTTCTTT.

The chain has TRBV5-6 and TRBJ2-3; TRBD2 is a possible D gene (6 bases). The V gene's germline CDR1 is SGHDT and CDR2 YYEEEE. The CDR3 sequence is 15 residues long. V lost 1 base, J lost 0 bases, and 9 bases lay in between. The CDR3 bases are TGTGCCAGCAGCTTGCGGAGCGGGAGCACAGATACGCAGTATTTT. Amino acids: CASSLRSGSTDTQYF. The whole variable domain, filled in from reference TRBV5-6 and TRBJ2-3, reads DAGVTQSPTHLIKTRGQQVTLRCSPKSGHDTVSWYQQALGQGPQFIFQYYEEEERQRGNFPDRFSGHQFPNYSSELNVNALLLGDSALYLCASSLRSGSTDTQYFGPGTRLTVL.

The J gene is TRBJ2-3, the V gene TRBV7-6; 9 nucleotides agree with TRBD2. CDR1 SGHVS and CDR2 FNYEAQ come from the germline V gene. The CDR3 consists of 16 residues. The V gene end was trimmed by 3 bases and the J gene end by 2 bases; junction bases not matched to a gene: 6. The CDR3 DNA reads TGTGCCAGCAGCTTCCGGGCGGGGGGGATCACAGATACGCAGTATTTT. It yields the protein CASSFRAGGITDTQYF. Drawing the rest from reference TRBV7-6 and TRBJ2-3, the complete variable domain is GAGVSQSPRYKVTKRGQDVALRCDPISGHVSLYWYRQALGQGPEFLTYFNYEAQQDKSGLPNDRFSAERPEGSISTLTIQRTEQRDSAMYRCASSFRAGGITDTQYFGPGTRLTVL.

The chain employs TRBV6-5 and TRBJ1-5; a possible D gene is TRBD1 (6 bases). The length of the CDR3 is 14 residues. The germline gives CDR1 MNHEY, CDR2 SVGAGI. The V gene lost 8 bases and the J gene lost 5 bases, with 16 bases spanning the gap. The CDR3 here is CASRKTGLDQPQHF. The DNA for the CDR3 is TGTGCCAGCCGCAAAACAGGGTTGGATCAGCCCCAGCATTTT.

DNA of the CDR3: TGTGCCAGCAGCTCTCGCACGGCAGGGAATGAAAAACTGTTTTTT. Its protein is CASSSRTAGNEKLFF. This chain uses TRBV7-2 with TRBJ1-4; D is possibly TRBD1 (5 bases). The V gene's germline CDR1 is SGHTA and CDR2 FQGNSA. V lost 4 bases and J 5 bases, leaving 14 bases between the germline ends. The CDR3 is made up of 15 amino acids.

The chain couples TRBV18 to TRBJ1-3; perhaps TRBD1 as D (5 bases). The germline V gene encodes CDR1 KGHSH and CDR2 LQKENI. CDR3 length: 16 residues. Trimming removed 0 bases from V and 0 bases from J, with 9 bases in between. The CDR3 DNA follows: TGTGCCAGCTCACCACCACAGGTCCCCTCTGGAAACACCATATATTTT. Translation gives CASSPPQVPSGNTIYF.

V gene TRBV9 combines with J gene TRBJ2-2; possibly TRBD1 for D (6 bases). Trimming removed 3 bases from V and 6 bases from J, with 9 bases in between. The V gene's germline CDR1 is SGDLS and CDR2 YYNGEE. The CDR3 extends over 13 amino acids. DNA of the CDR3: TGTGCCAGCAGCGCAGGGGAATCCGGGGAGCTGTTTTTT. Its translation is CASSAGESGELFF.

J is TRBJ1-1 and V is TRBV7-8; D ambiguous. The germline V and J ends were trimmed by 5 bases and 1 base, with 11 bases remaining between them. Germline V gives CDR1 SGHVS, CDR2 FQNEAQ. The CDR3 runs to 14 residues. The CDR3 loop is CASSPEGSNTEAFF. For the CDR3, the DNA is TGTGCCAGCAGCCCCGAGGGTTCGAACACTGAAGCTTTCTTT.

The V call is TRBV27, the J call TRBJ2-1; 8 nucleotides line up with TRBD1. Germline trimming cut 7 bases from V and 7 bases from J; bases unmatched to any gene: 6. The germline V gene has CDR1 MNHEY and CDR2 SMNVEV (reference sequence). The CDR3 contains 13 residues. The CDR3, as DNA: TGTGCCAGCAAAGTCCAGGGGGCAAATGAGCAGTTCTTC. Encoded protein: CASKVQGANEQFF.

The rearrangement joins TRBV10-3 to TRBJ1-6; D is possibly TRBD1 (6 bases). The V gene lost 8 bases and the J gene lost 7 bases, with 18 bases spanning the gap. The CDR3 has 15 residues. Germline CDR1 and CDR2: ENHRY and SYGVKD. The CDR3 region is CAIGYEGGGNSPLHF. The DNA of the CDR3 is TGTGCCATCGGCTATGAGGGGGGGGGCAATTCACCCCTCCACTTT.